This TCR beta chain appears in the sequencing data of a study of cytomegalovirus exposure and HLA in healthy donors (dated by TCRdb to between 2016 and 2019). The study in broad terms: In an earlier analysis of around 540 of the donors, under 300 Gb of sequence data and 100 million or so unique TCR beta sequences from about 180 million T cells were reported. About 300 gigabases of sequencing data and tens of millions of unique TCR sequences were included in an early release covering several hundred HLA-typed donors. Among the roughly 390 genotyped donors, about 83% belonged to the genetic ancestry cluster associated with self-reported Caucasian donors. The study aimed to test whether signatures of past pathogen exposure could be identified by cataloging public T cell receptors. The study profiled the T cell repertoires of fewer than 850 subjects by immunosequencing and related them to cytomegalovirus serostatus. Along with the roughly 710-subject first cohort, a separate validation cohort of around 120 different subjects was used. To predict cytomegalovirus infection status, the study brought together high-throughput TCR immunosequencing, statistical association of individual TCRs with disease status, and machine learning. In a later analysis, previously published TCR beta repertoires from 550 to 750 donors were re-analyzed and high-resolution HLA genotyping was added so that TCR occurrence patterns could be studied. Rather than using new phenotypic data, the later analysis identified candidate immune exposures from TCR beta sequences and from how often those sequences occurred across donors. To decide whether each TCR beta V gene segment behaved as functional or pseudogenic, an earlier analysis of fewer than 750 of the donors relied on high-throughput TCR beta sequencing. Alongside the repertoire data, information on donor age, sex, ethnicity and CMV serostatus was compiled. A later genetic analysis used genome-wide SNP genotypes for about three fifths of the 666 donors, treating that subset as a discovery cohort. All discovery cohort repertoires had been generated using a single sequencing platform. Both class I and class II loci were covered by HLA typing, at four-digit resolution. The number of donors typed differed by locus, with roughly 620-630 for A, B, C, DRB1 and DQB1, roughly 550 for DQA1, 606 for DPA1, and 450 to 480 for DPB1. Four or five DR-DQ haplotypes were treated as single units for association and clustering because of strong linkage in the cohort. On average, roughly 240,000 unique TCR beta nucleotide sequences were sequenced per donor among some 420 genotyped donors of the cohort, with roughly 18% of those sequences being non-productive.

Worth noting for this clone: Its cognate antigen has yet to be identified.

The cohort comprised around 700 healthy bone marrow donors. At the time of sampling, every cohort member was nominally healthy, though immune exposures that went unrecorded were likely present. The donor was CMV seronegative and belonged to the group of 320 or so seronegative cohort members. A peripheral blood sample was collected from each donor, and TCR beta sequencing was performed on peripheral blood mononuclear cells. The Qiagen DNeasy Blood Extraction Kit was used to extract genomic DNA from the blood cell samples. The library was generated by the immunoSEQ multiplex PCR assay. The multiplex PCR relied on a mix of 60 forward primers for TCR Vbeta segments and 13 reverse primers for TCR Jbeta segments. The CDR3 region of rearranged TCR beta genes was amplified from genomic DNA by a multiplex PCR assay. On the Illumina HiSeq System, the amplified TCR beta libraries were sequenced as 87-base-pair reads. As for the authors' bioinformatics: A later analysis tallied roughly 78 million unique TCR beta chains across the 640 or so repertoires, and about 10 million of those chains were shared by two or more donors. A nearest-neighbor algorithm error-corrected the raw reads and collapsed the reads into unique sequences, merging closely related sequences to remove PCR and sequencing errors. CDR3 sequences were aligned to IMGT reference sequences to assign V, D and J gene segments. Each retained sequence needed at least a six-nucleotide match to both a V gene segment and a J gene segment. Rearrangements were called productive when the CDR3 lacked stop codons and stayed in frame with V and J; all others were non-productive. CDR3 was defined by IMGT convention, running from the second conserved V-encoded cysteine to the conserved J-encoded phenylalanine. Sequences without an unambiguous match to a single V gene segment were excluded from the earlier analysis of a few hundred of the donors. In an earlier analysis of approximately 500 of the donors, a V segment was called functional when productive rearrangements were above 56.7%, and segregating when the standard deviation between donors exceeded 5%. A statistical classification framework was built for diagnosing cytomegalovirus status from the catalog of TCR beta chain sequences. A later analysis assigned V and J genes by comparing TCR nucleotide sequences with IMGT/GENE-DB human TR gene sequences. Using the TCRdist pipeline, a later analysis assigned CDR3 sequences along with most-parsimonious VDJ recombination scenarios. In a later analysis, each TCR beta chain was defined by its CDR3 amino acid sequence together with its V-gene family, and reads without a unique V-gene family were excluded. To address suspected cross-contamination and a sequencing artifact, a later analysis removed over 500 highly shared, low-generation-probability nucleotide sequences. In a later analysis, a clonal expansion index for each public chain was calculated from normalized within-repertoire ranks of inferred template counts. In a later analysis, generation probabilities were computed with a VDJ recombination model fitted to out-of-frame rearrangements, and the resulting probabilities were checked against IGoR. In a later analysis, TCR-TCR, TCR-HLA and TCR-CMV co-occurrence was scored with hypergeometric tests, and a repertoire-size bias correction was applied to TCR pairs. In a later analysis, false discovery rates were estimated by permuting HLA or CMV assignments 20 times. In a later analysis, co-occurring TCRs were grouped with DBSCAN, and TCRdist sequence similarity was added when clustering was performed within HLA-allele-positive subsets. For co-occurrence clustering, repertoires with fewer than 30,000 or more than 120,000 public chains were excluded, along with roughly 5 repertoires with anomalous nucleotide sharing. What TCRdb holds here is the immuneACCESS table cut down to in-frame rearrangements. Part of the clones is not present; checked against another copy, under half of the missing clones reflect an unresolved V gene, and the others are unexplained. V and J calls and clone size are given by that table; D and trimming were obtained from the DNA. The sample's own table lists about 33,000 clones. Roughly 3.2% of the sample is held by the ten biggest clonotypes.

The CDR3 sequence holds 13 residues, the cysteine and phenylalanine included. Solely the CDR3 DNA is kept, with 39 bases framed from the first base. The V end gives up 4 bases and the J end 6 bases, leaving 5 bases in the junction not matched to a gene. In the germline V gene, CDR1 corresponds to LGHNA and CDR2 to YSLEER. Overall results and qualifications from the work: In a later analysis, HLA-associated TCR beta chains showed more clonal expansion and lower generation probabilities than non-associated chains that were equally common. When HLA alleles, especially DR and DQ, strongly co-occurred, attributing TCR associations to individual alleles was difficult. Some IMGT-functional V segments, including TRBV6-2 and TRBV6-3, could not be distinguished by the 87-base-pair reads and were therefore excluded. Because counts were too low, seventeen rarely observed V segments, including chromosome 9 orphons, were excluded from the earlier analysis of 587 of the donors. Correlated functional status among segregating V segments might reflect linkage disequilibrium, but an unknown experimental factor could not be ruled out. In a later analysis, several top co-occurrence clusters were reported to appear linked to parvovirus B19, influenza, CMV and Epstein-Barr virus. In an earlier analysis of some 540 of the donors, most TCR beta V segments appeared in productive rearrangements about 87% or about 30% of the time, broadly matching IMGT annotations. The study listed 164 TCR beta chains as associated with cytomegalovirus. A later analysis associated roughly 17,000 TCR beta sequences with specific HLA alleles at a false discovery rate of 0.05. The authors suggested that the approach could potentially be generalized to other disease states and immunological phenotypes. Only TCR beta chains were sequenced in this cohort, and the absence of alpha or paired-chain data limited detectable features. In vitro tests confirmed that three of the cytomegalovirus-associated TCR beta chains recognize cytomegalovirus antigens. A further reported finding was that TCR beta sequences accurately predicted the HLA-A and HLA-B alleles for most subjects in the first cohort. In a later analysis, TCR association rates were found to vary across HLA loci, with the most associated TCRs seen for DRB1 alleles and the fewest for HLA-C alleles. Immune exposure information for the cohort was limited to CMV serostatus. A cluster of highly shared sequence variants was judged likely to be a technical artifact of the sequencing pipeline. Because HLA typing was missing for some donors at each locus, association tests included only the typed subset. The classifier was reported to diagnose cytomegalovirus status with high specificity and sensitivity in both the original cohort and the validation cohort. The presence/absence analyses assumed that sequencing depth was roughly uniform across donors, and that assumption may not be true. In a later analysis, most CMV-associated TCR beta chains were found to appear HLA-restricted, with HLA associations seemingly driven largely by CMV exposure. V-gene and J-gene trimming of TCR beta chains was associated with a missense DCLRE1C variant in a later genetic analysis, and the association was replicated in an independent cohort. According to a later genetic analysis, donors in an Asian-associated ancestry cluster had fewer N-insertions in productive TCRs than the approximately 630-donor mean. Most TCR sequences were seen in very few donors, while some public TCRs were found in many individuals.

The sequencing input was PBMCs. This TCR was recovered from a man between 35 and 55 years old in good health and CMV-seronegative. The rearranged segments are TRBV4-3 and TRBJ1-2, with 7 bases aligning to TRBD1. The CDR3 has the sequence CASSREGADGYTF. The sequence in DNA is TGCGCCAGCAGCCGTGAGGGGGCAGATGGCTACACCTTC.